This record covers a single T cell receptor (beta chain). Antigen: not known. This sample was included in a study of cytomegalovirus exposure and HLA in healthy donors. Study-wide points: Trimming of TCR beta V- and J-genes showed a link, identified in a later analysis, to a missense DCLRE1C variant. 164 TCR beta chains were listed as cytomegalovirus-associated. Prior analysis indicated that the majority of TCR beta V segments exhibited productivity approximately 87% or approximately 30% of the time.

The PCR ran on 60 Vbeta and 13 Jbeta primers. Per the study methods: An analysis that came later counted 77 million or so unique TCR beta chains, approximately 11 million shared. TCRdb keeps only in-frame clones here, not all; method: immunoSEQ multiplex PCR. D and trimming come from the DNA, and the V and J calls and clone size come from that table. The sample yields under 150,000 clones, roughly 79% seen once. V lost 1 base and J lost 6, with 6 bases in between. Germline V gene data show CDR1 as SEHNR and CDR2 as FQNEAQ (reference sequence). The CDR3 spans 12 residues. Sequenced sample: PBMCs. The chain carries TRBV7-9 and TRBJ1-2; no clear D. This clonotype was obtained from a man between 25 and 39 years old in good health and CMV-seronegative. The DNA for the CDR3 is TGTGCCAGCAGCTTAGACCCTAATGGCTACACCTTC. Translation gives CASSLDPNGYTF.